This T cell receptor beta chain was identified in a study of blood T cell repertoires in COVID-19. The CDR3 runs to 18 residues. Per germline, CDR1 LGHNA and CDR2 YNFKEQ. V was shortened by 2 bases and J by 3 bases, with 21 bases between the two germline ends. TCRdb keeps only in-frame clones here, not all; method: immunoSEQ multiplex PCR. The repertoire includes 200,000 to 250,000 clones, approximately 84% of them detected once, and roughly 3% sits in the top ten. The TCR was taken from a woman aged 30 to 39 who had recovered from COVID-19. The V and J genes are TRBV4-2 and TRBJ2-3, with D maybe TRBD2 (7 bases). The specimen was peripheral blood. The CDR3 loop reads CASSQSGAGGGQTDTQYF. CDR3 nucleotides: TGTGCCAGCAGCCAATCCGGGGCTGGCGGGGGCCAAACAGATACGCAGTATTTT.